This T cell receptor beta chain was captured by sequencing in a study of CDR3 diversity in severe acne (dated by TCRdb to about 2019). Library preparation employed PCR. The sample was run on an Illumina HiSeq 2000. Starting from the raw public reads, TCRdb applied fastp trimming at Q25, assembled clones with MiXCR and retained in-frame beta chains. Each CDR3 protein gets just one entry, which takes the most common genes and DNA from the rows behind it. In all, the sample holds over 85,000 distinct CDR3 sequences, and roughly half of those were seen once. The biggest ten clones account for around 12% of the sample. The CDR3, from cysteine to phenylalanine, totals 13 residues. Left in the record is the CDR3 DNA by itself, 39 bases read in frame from the first base. At the junction V is shortened by 7 bases and J by 7 bases, with 14 bases in between. A remark on this clonotype: The antigen it binds to is not known. A much larger clone lies a single base off, so this may be a read error.

The sample comprised blood. The chain couples TRBV12-3 or TRBV12-4 to TRBJ1-3, with no D gene named confidently. This clonotype originated in a male donor with acne. The CDR3 region reads CASKLIGRNTIYF. In nucleotides, the sequence is TGTGCCAGCAAACTGATAGGGAGGAACACCATATATTTT.